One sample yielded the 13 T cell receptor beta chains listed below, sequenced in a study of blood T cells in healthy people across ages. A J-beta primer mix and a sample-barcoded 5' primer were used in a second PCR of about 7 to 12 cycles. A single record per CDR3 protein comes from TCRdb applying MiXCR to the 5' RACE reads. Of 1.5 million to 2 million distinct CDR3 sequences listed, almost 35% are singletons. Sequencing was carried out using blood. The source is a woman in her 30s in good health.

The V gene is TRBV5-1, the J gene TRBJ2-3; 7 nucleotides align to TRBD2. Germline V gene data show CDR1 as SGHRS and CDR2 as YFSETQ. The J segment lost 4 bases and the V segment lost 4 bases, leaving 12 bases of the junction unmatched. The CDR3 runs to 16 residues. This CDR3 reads CASSRTPPTSPDTQYF. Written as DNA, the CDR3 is TGCGCCAGCAGCCGGACCCCTCCGACTAGCCCAGATACGCAGTATTTT.

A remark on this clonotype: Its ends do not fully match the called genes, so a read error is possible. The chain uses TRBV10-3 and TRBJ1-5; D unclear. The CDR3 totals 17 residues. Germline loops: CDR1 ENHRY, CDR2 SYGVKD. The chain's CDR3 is CTISDHGGPFSNQPQHF. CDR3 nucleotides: TGTACCATCAGTGACCACGGCGGACCGTTTAGCAATCAGCCCCAGCATTTT.

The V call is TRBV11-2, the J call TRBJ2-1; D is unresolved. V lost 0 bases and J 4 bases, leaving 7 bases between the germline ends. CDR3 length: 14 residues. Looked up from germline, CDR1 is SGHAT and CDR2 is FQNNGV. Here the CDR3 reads CASSLEYGYNEQFF. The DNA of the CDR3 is TGTGCCAGCAGCTTAGAGTACGGATACAATGAGCAGTTCTTC.

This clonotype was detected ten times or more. CDR3 amino acids: CASSPSIQETQYF. CDR3 nucleotides: TGTGCCAGCAGTCCCTCCATCCAAGAGACCCAGTACTTC. This chain joins TRBV12-3 or TRBV12-4 and TRBJ2-5, with no clear D. This CDR3 region has 13 residues. V lost 5 bases to trimming and J lost 1 base, with 8 bases between them.

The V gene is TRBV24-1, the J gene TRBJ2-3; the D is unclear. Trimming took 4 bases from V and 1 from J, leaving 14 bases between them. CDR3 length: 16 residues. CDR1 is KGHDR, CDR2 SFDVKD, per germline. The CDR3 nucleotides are TGTGCCACCAGTGACCGGACCGCCTCCGGCACAGATACGCAGTATTTT. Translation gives CATSDRTASGTDTQYF.

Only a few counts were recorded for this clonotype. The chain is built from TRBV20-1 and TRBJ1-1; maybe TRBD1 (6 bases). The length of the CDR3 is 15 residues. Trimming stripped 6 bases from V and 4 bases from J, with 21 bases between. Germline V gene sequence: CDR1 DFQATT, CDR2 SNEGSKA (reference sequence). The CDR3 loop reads CSATLRGGPSTEAFF. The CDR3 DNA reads TGCAGTGCAACGCTACGGGGGGGGCCCAGCACTGAAGCTTTCTTT.

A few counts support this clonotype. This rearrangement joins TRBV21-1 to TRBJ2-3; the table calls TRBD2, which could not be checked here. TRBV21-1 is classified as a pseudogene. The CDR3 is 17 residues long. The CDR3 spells CASSKLGPEGGTDTQYF. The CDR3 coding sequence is TGTGCCAGCAGCAAGCTGGGCCCGGAGGGTGGCACAGATACGCAGTATTTT.

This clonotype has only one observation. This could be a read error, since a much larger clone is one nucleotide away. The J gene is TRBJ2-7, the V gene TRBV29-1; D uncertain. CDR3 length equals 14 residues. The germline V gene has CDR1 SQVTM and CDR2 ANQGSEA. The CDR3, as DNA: TGCAACGTTGAAGAAACTGCGTTCTCCTACGAGCAGTACTTC. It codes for CNVEETAFSYEQYF.

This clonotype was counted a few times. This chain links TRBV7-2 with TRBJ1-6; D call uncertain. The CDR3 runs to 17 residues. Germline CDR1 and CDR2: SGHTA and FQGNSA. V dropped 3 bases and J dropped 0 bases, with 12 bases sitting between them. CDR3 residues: CASSLSLEHSYNSPLHF. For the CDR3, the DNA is TGTGCCAGCAGCTTGTCACTCGAACACTCCTATAATTCACCCCTCCACTTT.

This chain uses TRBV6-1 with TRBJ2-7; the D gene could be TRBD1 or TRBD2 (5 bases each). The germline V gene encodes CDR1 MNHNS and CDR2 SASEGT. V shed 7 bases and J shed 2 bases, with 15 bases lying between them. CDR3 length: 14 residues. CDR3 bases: TGTGCCAGCATCCCGGGACGCCCGACCTACGAGCAGTACTTC. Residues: CASIPGRPTYEQYF.

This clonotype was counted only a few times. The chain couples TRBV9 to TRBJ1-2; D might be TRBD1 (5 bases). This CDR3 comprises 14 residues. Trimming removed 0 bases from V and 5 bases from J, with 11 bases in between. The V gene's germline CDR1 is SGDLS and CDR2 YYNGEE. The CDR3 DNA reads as TGTGCCAGCAGCGTAGCTCAAGGGGAATATGGCTACACCTTC. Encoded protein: CASSVAQGEYGYTF.

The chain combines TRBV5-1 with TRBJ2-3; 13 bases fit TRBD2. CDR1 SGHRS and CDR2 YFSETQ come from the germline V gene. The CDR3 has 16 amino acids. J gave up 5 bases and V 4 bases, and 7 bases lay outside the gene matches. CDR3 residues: CASSEGTSGTLDTQYF. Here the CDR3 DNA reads TGCGCCAGCAGCGAAGGGACTAGCGGGACACTAGATACGCAGTATTTT.

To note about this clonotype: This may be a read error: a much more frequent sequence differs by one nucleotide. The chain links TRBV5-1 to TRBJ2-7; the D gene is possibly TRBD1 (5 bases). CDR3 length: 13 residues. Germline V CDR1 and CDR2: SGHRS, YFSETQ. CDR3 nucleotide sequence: TGCGCCAGCAGCTTGGCGGACATCTACGAGCGGTACTTC. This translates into CASSLADIYERYF.